The clone carrying this TCR beta chain has ten or more counts. Its antigen is as yet unknown. For TCR beta, libraries came from quantitative 5'-RACE with molecular barcodes. Using its own MiXCR run on the 5' RACE reads, TCRdb lists one record per CDR3 protein. In the table there are approximately 240,000 distinct CDR3 sequences, more than 9% of which are singletons. The CDR3 runs to 16 residues. V was clipped by 3 bases and J by 2 bases, with 15 bases between them. Looked up from germline, CDR1 is SGHRS and CDR2 is YFSETQ. The source of the sample is a study of CD8 T cells in ankylosing spondylitis. Overall study findings and caveats: Eight or nine highly homologous variants made up a TCR beta motif that seemed to typify ankylosing spondylitis blood.

The chain employs TRBV5-1 and TRBJ2-1, with D perhaps TRBD1 (6 bases). This receptor was identified in a male donor with ankylosing spondylitis or in good health (not recorded which). The sequencing sample was made of blood, either unsorted or a sorted T cell fraction (not recorded which). The CDR3 region is CASSWAPGEAYNEQFF. Written as DNA, the CDR3 is TGCGCCAGCAGCTGGGCCCCAGGGGAAGCCTACAATGAGCAGTTCTTC.